The present T cell receptor (beta chain) was sequenced within a study of early T cells in non-severe SARS-CoV-2 infection. Across the study: Sequencing targeted bulk RNA from unsorted whole blood, leaving chains unpaired.

Findings of the study overall: Matching results from VDJdb favored anti-spike CD8 responses, leaving private and CD4 specificities undetected.

This clonotype was recorded a few times. Its target is not known. This CDR3 spans 16 amino acids. Trimming at V came to 1 base and at J to 1 base, leaving 2 bases not matched to a gene. The V gene's germline CDR1 is SGHTA and CDR2 FQGNSA. Individual cDNA molecules carried attached unique molecular identifiers. MiXCR, applied by TCRdb to the 5' RACE reads, yields one record per CDR3 protein. The sample records tens of thousands of distinct CDR3 sequences, about 4% being singletons. This chain uses TRBV7-2 with TRBJ2-3, with 10 nucleotides matching TRBD2. Sequenced input: whole blood. This clonotype was sampled from an adult who was a healthcare worker with PCR-confirmed SARS-CoV-2 infection or an uninfected control (not recorded which). CDR3 nucleotide sequence: TGTGCCAGCAGCTTAGTTGGACTAGCGGGCACAGATACGCAGTATTTT. This encodes CASSLVGLAGTDTQYF.